This T cell receptor (beta chain) was captured by sequencing in a study of Ad26.COV2.S vaccination and SARS-CoV-2 variants. Whole-study context: Trial arm assignment for the donor was COV1001 Ad26.COV2.S. The study gave Ad26.COV2.S intramuscularly, once or twice 56 days apart. Whole-study results and caveats: Vaccine recipients surpassed placebo recipients in spike-specific TCR breadth. It was reported that spike-specific CD8+ and CD4+ T cell responses were substantially broad after vaccination.

Treatment given: 19 received Ad26.COV2.S at low or high dose, single or two shots; roughly five received placebo; per-sample allocation not given. It was on day 63 after the first vaccine or placebo injection that samples were taken. Profiling relied on immunoSEQ multiplex PCR, and the TCRdb table lists in-frame clones only, not all of them. Of a few hundred thousand clones listed, roughly four fifths are singletons. As regards this clone: No antigen is known for it.

The sequence came from a person between 18 and 60 years old who received the Ad26.COV2.S COVID-19 vaccine or a placebo. Sequenced material: peripheral blood, taken in a trial of Ad26.COV2.S vaccine versus placebo.

The CDR3 DNA reads TGTGCCAGCAGCCACAGGGACCCTTCCAACGAGCAGTACTTC. Its translation: CASSHRDPSNEQYF. The rearrangement uses TRBV27 and TRBJ2-7, with D possibly matching TRBD1 (6 bases). Germline values: CDR1 MNHEY, CDR2 SMNVEV (reference sequence). This CDR3 has 14 amino acids. Trimming cost V 6 bases and J 5 bases, with 17 bases left between them.